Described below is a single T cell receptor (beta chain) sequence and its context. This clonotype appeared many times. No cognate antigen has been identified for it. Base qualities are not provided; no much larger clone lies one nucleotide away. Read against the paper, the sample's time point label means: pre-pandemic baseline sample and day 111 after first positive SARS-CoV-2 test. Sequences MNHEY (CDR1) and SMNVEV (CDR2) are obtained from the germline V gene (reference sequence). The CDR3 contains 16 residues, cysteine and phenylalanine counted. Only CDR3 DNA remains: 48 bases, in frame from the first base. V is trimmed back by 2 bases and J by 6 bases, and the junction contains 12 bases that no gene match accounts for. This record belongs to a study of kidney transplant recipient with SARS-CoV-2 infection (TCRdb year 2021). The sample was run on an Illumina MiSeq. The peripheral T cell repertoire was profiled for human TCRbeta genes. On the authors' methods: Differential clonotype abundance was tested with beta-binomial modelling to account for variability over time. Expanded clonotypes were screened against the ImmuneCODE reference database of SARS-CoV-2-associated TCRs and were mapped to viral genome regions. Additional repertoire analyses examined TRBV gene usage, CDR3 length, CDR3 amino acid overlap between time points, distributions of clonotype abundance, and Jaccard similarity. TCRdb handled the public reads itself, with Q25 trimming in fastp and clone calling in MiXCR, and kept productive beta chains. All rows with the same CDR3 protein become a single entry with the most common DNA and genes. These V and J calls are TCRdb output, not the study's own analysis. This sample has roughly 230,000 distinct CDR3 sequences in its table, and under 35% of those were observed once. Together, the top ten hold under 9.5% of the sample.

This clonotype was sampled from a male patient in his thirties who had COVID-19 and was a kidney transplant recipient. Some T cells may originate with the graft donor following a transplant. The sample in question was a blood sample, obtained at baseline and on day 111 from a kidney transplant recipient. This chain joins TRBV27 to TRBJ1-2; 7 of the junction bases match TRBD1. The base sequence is TGTGCCAGCAGTTTAGTAGGGGGCGTACTACCGAATGGCTACACCTTC. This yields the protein CASSLVGGVLPNGYTF.